The 24 T cell receptor beta chains listed next were all sequenced from one sample in a study of glioma-infiltrating T cells. TCR alpha and beta CDR3 regions were amplified from RNA using iRepertoire nested multiplex PCR. Via MiXCR, TCRdb re-called the multiplex PCR reads, giving one row per CDR3 protein. The sample includes about 140,000 distinct CDR3 sequences, approximately 39% of them seen just once. Sequenced sample: glioma tissue, nonneoplastic brain tissue, or PBMCs (not recorded which). The origin of the receptors is a human donor with low-grade glioma or glioblastoma, undergoing nonglioma brain surgery, or in good health (not recorded which).

About this clonotype itself: It may be a read error: a sequence one base away is much more abundant. V and J are TRBV20-1 and TRBJ2-3; 7 nucleotides match TRBD2. Unmatched junction bases numbered 7, after V lost 5 bases and J lost 5 bases. The CDR3 contains 13 residues. CDR1 is DFQATT and CDR2 is SNEGSKA in the germline V gene (reference sequence). The CDR3 sequence: CSASNGRLDTQYF. In DNA, the CDR3 is TGCAGTGCTTCCAACGGGAGGCTAGATACGCAGTATTTT.

This clonotype was counted once. This chain links TRBV2 with TRBJ2-3; D perhaps matches TRBD1 (5 bases). Germline V CDR1 and CDR2: SNHLY, FYNNEI. CDR3 length: 14 amino acids. The V end lost 6 bases, the J end lost 0 bases, and 10 bases lay between the germline ends. CDR3 DNA sequence: TGTGCCAGCAGAGACAGTTCTAGCACAGATACGCAGTATTTT. Its translation: CASRDSSSTDTQYF. Together with reference TRBV2 and TRBJ2-3, the CDR3 gives the full variable domain: EPEVTQTPSHQVTQMGQEVILRCVPISNHLYFYWYRQILGQKVEFLVSFYNNEISEKSEIFDDQFSVERPDGSNFTLKIRSTKLEDSAMYFCASRDSSSTDTQYFGPGTRLTVL.

The V and J genes are TRBV20-1 and TRBJ1-4; TRBD1 matches 8 bases. The germline V gene has CDR1 DFQATT and CDR2 SNEGSKA (reference sequence). After removal of 4 bases from V and 10 bases from J, the junction contained 2 bases not matched to a gene. The CDR3 runs to 11 residues. As DNA, the CDR3 is TGCAGTGCTAAAACAGGGGGAAAACTGTTTTTT. Translating it yields CSAKTGGKLFF.

This clonotype appeared a few times. This CDR3 is CSARDFGGGDTDTQYF. As DNA, the CDR3 is TGCAGTGCTAGAGATTTCGGGGGGGGAGACACAGATACGCAGTATTTT. The J gene is TRBJ2-3, the V gene TRBV20-1; 8 nucleotides align to TRBD2. The CDR3 is 16 residues long. V shed 0 bases, J shed 2 bases, and the junction held 7 bases outside the gene matches. Per germline, CDR1 DFQATT and CDR2 SNEGSKA (reference sequence).

This clonotype has just a few counts. The J gene is TRBJ2-1, the V gene TRBV27, with 8 bases matching TRBD1. V lost 2 bases to trimming and J lost 6 bases; unmatched junction nucleotides: 9. The CDR3 covers 16 residues. Germline V CDR1 and CDR2: MNHEY, SMNVEV (reference sequence). For the CDR3, the DNA is TGTGCCAGCAGTTTAGGGCCCGGCAGGGGGCCCAATGAGCAGTTCTTC. This gives the protein CASSLGPGRGPNEQFF.

V usage is TRBV20-1 and J usage is TRBJ2-1; 7 bases are a match to TRBD1. Trimming at V came to 5 bases and at J to 13 bases, leaving 14 bases not matched to a gene. The germline CDR1 and CDR2 sequences are DFQATT and SNEGSKA (reference sequence). This CDR3 contains 13 residues. The CDR3 spells CSAPGTDQETQFF. The DNA for the CDR3 is TGCAGTGCTCCCGGGACAGATCAAGAGACCCAGTTCTTC.

The chain has TRBV20-1 and TRBJ1-1; D possibly corresponds to TRBD1 (5 bases). Trimming pared 6 bases from V and 7 bases from J, leaving 12 bases between. In germline, CDR1 is DFQATT, CDR2 SNEGSKA (reference sequence). This CDR3 contains 11 residues. CDR3 sequence: CSAGWQGEAFF. The CDR3 nucleotides read TGCAGTGCCGGATGGCAGGGTGAAGCTTTCTTT.

The CDR3 region has the DNA TGCAGTGGTCCGGGACCGAACACTGAAGCTTTCTTT. The encoded protein is CSGPGPNTEAFF. The V gene is TRBV20-1, the J gene TRBJ1-1, with D perhaps TRBD1 (5 bases). The V gene lost 7 bases and the J gene lost 1 base, with 10 bases spanning the gap. Looked up from germline, CDR1 is DFQATT and CDR2 is SNEGSKA (reference sequence). This CDR3 region has 12 residues.

This chain uses TRBV7-3 with TRBJ1-1; D might be TRBD1 (5 bases). The CDR3 is made up of 15 amino acids. The germline CDR1 and CDR2 sequences are SGHTA and FQGTGA. Between the trimmed V and J ends, which lost 0 bases and 4 bases, there was a span of 12 bases. As DNA, the CDR3 is TGTGCCAGCAGCTTAACCGCTGGGACGGCCACTGAAGCTTTCTTT. Its protein is CASSLTAGTATEAFF.

This rearrangement joins TRBV10-3 to TRBJ2-3; D is undetermined. CDR3 length: 13 residues. Between the trimmed V and J ends, which lost 6 bases and 0 bases, there was a span of 7 bases. Germline CDR1 reads ENHRY; CDR2 reads SYGVKD. The CDR3 sequence: CAIRPMSTDTQYF. DNA of the CDR3: TGTGCCATCAGACCTATGAGCACAGATACGCAGTATTTT.

J is TRBJ2-7 and V is TRBV20-1; no definite D call. CDR3 length: 12 amino acids. Trimming cost V 5 bases and J 2 bases, with 10 bases left between them. Germline values: CDR1 DFQATT, CDR2 SNEGSKA (reference sequence). CDR3 sequence: CSAGICTYEQYF. CDR3 DNA sequence: TGCAGTGCTGGAATTTGCACCTACGAGCAGTACTTC.

This clonotype was seen a few times. The rearrangement uses TRBV6-1 and TRBJ1-5; D is ambiguous. Germline-derived CDR1 and CDR2 are MNHNS and SASEGT. The V end lost 6 bases, the J end lost 6 bases, and 12 bases lay between the germline ends. The CDR3 extends over 13 amino acids. The DNA of the CDR3 is TGTGCCAGCAGCCGCTATGAGGGTCAGCCCCAGCATTTT. It translates to CASSRYEGQPQHF.

V gene TRBV20-1 combines with J gene TRBJ2-3, with D perhaps matching TRBD2 (5 bases). The CDR3 is made up of 12 amino acids. In germline, CDR1 is DFQATT, CDR2 SNEGSKA (reference sequence). The germline V and J ends were trimmed by 3 bases and 8 bases, with 12 bases remaining between them. CDR3 DNA sequence: TGCAGTGCTAGTTCCAGCGGAGCTACGCAGTATTTT. This gives the protein CSASSSGATQYF.

The chain recombines TRBV12-3 or TRBV12-4 with TRBJ2-3; possibly TRBD1 for D (5 bases). V dropped 5 bases and J dropped 8 bases, with 17 bases sitting between them. This CDR3 has 14 residues. CDR3 amino acids: CASSPPGRAGTQYF. In DNA form, the CDR3 reads TGTGCCAGCAGTCCCCCGGGCAGGGCCGGTACGCAGTATTTT.

On this clonotype itself: Here the CDR3 omits its conserved ending phenylalanine or tryptophan, so a read error is the likely source. For the CDR3, the DNA is TGTGCCAGCAGTGAATTCCCAGAAATGAACACTGAAGCTTTCCTT. Translating gives CASSEFPEMNTEAFL. The chain recombines TRBV25-1 with TRBJ1-1; D is unresolved. The CDR3 extends over 15 amino acids. The germline gives CDR1 MGHDK, CDR2 SYGVNS. The V end lost 1 base, the J end lost 0 bases, and 9 bases lay between the germline ends.

This clonotype was observed at least ten times. The chain links TRBV6-2 or TRBV6-3 to TRBJ2-7, with 12 nucleotides matching TRBD2. Per the germline V gene, CDR1 is MNHEY and CDR2 is SVGEGT. The CDR3 is 15 residues long. Trimming cost V 0 bases and J 6 bases; bases outside gene matches: 3. In DNA, the CDR3 is TGTGCCAGCAGTTACTCCCTAGCGGGGGGGACCGAGCAGTACTTC. Protein product: CASSYSLAGGTEQYF.

In its sample, this clonotype was seen many times. The chain employs TRBV20-1 and TRBJ2-7; 9 bases are a match to TRBD2. V gave up 4 bases and J gave up 4 bases; unmatched junction bases: 5. This CDR3 is built from 13 residues. Per germline, CDR1 DFQATT and CDR2 SNEGSKA (reference sequence). For the CDR3, the DNA is TGCAGTGCTATAGCGGGAGCAGGATACGAGCAGTACTTC. Translating gives CSAIAGAGYEQYF.

This clonotype was detected ten times or more. CDR3 nucleotide sequence: TGCAGTGCTAGTTGGCGGACAAACAATGAGCAGTTCTTC. Protein product: CSASWRTNNEQFF. The chain is built from TRBV20-1 and TRBJ2-1; perhaps TRBD1 as D (5 bases). The V end lost 3 bases, the J end lost 5 bases, and 11 bases lay between the germline ends. The CDR3 has 13 residues. Germline CDR1 DFQATT, CDR2 SNEGSKA (reference sequence).

V and J are TRBV4-1 and TRBJ2-7; TRBD2 agrees at 7 bases. This CDR3 comprises 16 residues. The V segment lost 8 bases and the J segment 3 bases; nucleotides outside the gene matches: 16. CDR1 is MGHRA and CDR2 is YSYEKL in the germline V gene. The CDR3 is CASSPIERDDIYEQYF. CDR3 DNA sequence: TGCGCCAGCTCCCCGATTGAGCGGGACGATATCTACGAGCAGTACTTC.

This clonotype was detected only a few times. This chain joins TRBV6-1 and TRBJ1-3; D unresolved. V was cut by 4 bases and J by 0 bases, with 7 bases left in between. The CDR3 runs 14 residues. Germline V gene lookup returns CDR1 MNHNS and CDR2 SASEGT. DNA of the CDR3: TGTGCCAGCAGTGGTACCGACTCTGGAAACACCATATATTTT. Translation gives CASSGTDSGNTIYF.

Here the CDR3 DNA reads TGCGCCAGCAGCCAAGATAGCAAGGTGGCGAATGAGCAGTTCTTC. This codes for CASSQDSKVANEQFF. V gene TRBV4-3 combines with J gene TRBJ2-1, with no clear D. From germline, CDR1 is LGHNA and CDR2 YSLEER. Trimming pared 0 bases from V and 7 bases from J, leaving 13 bases between. The CDR3 sequence is 15 residues long.

This clonotype turned up a few times. This rearrangement joins TRBV18 to TRBJ2-1; D ambiguous. CDR3 length equals 17 residues. The ends were cut back, 0 bases at V and 4 bases at J, with 16 bases in the middle. Germline values: CDR1 KGHSH, CDR2 LQKENI. Here the CDR3 DNA reads TGTGCCAGCTCACCACCTAATTCCGCGGCCGCGTACAATGAGCAGTTCTTC. Translated, it gives CASSPPNSAAAYNEQFF.

There are a few counts of this clonotype. The rearrangement uses TRBV28 and TRBJ2-7, with D tentatively TRBD1 (5 bases). Deletions cut 2 bases from V and 2 bases from J, with 7 bases between. Germline V gene sequence: CDR1 MDHEN, CDR2 SYDVKM. The CDR3 runs to 13 residues. The CDR3 DNA follows: TGTGCCAGCAGTTTACAGGACACCTACGAGCAGTACTTC. It encodes CASSLQDTYEQYF.

This clonotype was detected once. Without the conserved terminal phenylalanine or tryptophan, this CDR3 likely stems from a read error. The V and J genes are TRBV20-1 and TRBJ1-1, with 7 bases fitting TRBD1. This CDR3 is built from 13 residues. The J segment lost 1 base and the V segment lost 5 bases, leaving 4 bases of the junction unmatched. Germline V CDR1 and CDR2: DFQATT, SNEGSKA (reference sequence). CDR3 sequence (DNA): TGCAGTGCTCAAGGGGGCGGGAACACTGAAGCTTTCTAT. Protein product: CSAQGGGNTEAFY.